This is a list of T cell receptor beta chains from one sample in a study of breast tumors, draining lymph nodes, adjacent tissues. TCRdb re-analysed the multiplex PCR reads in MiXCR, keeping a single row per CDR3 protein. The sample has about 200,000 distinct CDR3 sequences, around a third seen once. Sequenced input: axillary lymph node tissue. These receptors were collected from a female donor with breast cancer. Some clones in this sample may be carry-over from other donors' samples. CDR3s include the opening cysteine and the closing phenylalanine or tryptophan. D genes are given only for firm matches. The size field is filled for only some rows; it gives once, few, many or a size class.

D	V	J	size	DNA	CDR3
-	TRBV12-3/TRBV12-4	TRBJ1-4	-	TGTGCCAGCAGTTCGGGCTTACGGGGCGATGAAAAACTGTTTTTT	CASSSGLRGDEKLFF
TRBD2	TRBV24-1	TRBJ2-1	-	TGTGCCACCAAGACTAGCGGGAAGGGTGAGCAGTTCTTC	CATKTSGKGEQFF
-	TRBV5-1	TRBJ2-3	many	TGCGCCAGCAGCTTGCCTGGGGATACGCAGTATTTT	CASSLPGDTQYF
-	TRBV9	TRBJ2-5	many	TGTGCCAGCAGCGTTGGGCAAAAAGAGACCCAGTACTTC	CASSVGQKETQYF
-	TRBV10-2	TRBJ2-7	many	TGCGCCAGCAGTGATGAGAGGGGTTACGAGCAGTACTTC	CASSDERGYEQYF
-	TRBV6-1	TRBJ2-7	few	TGTGCCAGCAGTCAAACCCTCGGGGGAGCCTCCTACGAGCAGTACTTC	CASSQTLGGASYEQYF
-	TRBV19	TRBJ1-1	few	TGTGCCAGTAGCGTCGGTTTAGGCACTGAAGCTTTCTTT	CASSVGLGTEAFF
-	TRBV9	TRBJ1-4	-	TGTGCCAGCAGCTTGGACCCAGGGTTGACTAATGAAACACTGTTTTTT	CASSLDPGLTNETLFF
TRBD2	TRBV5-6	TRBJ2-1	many	TGTGCCAGCAGCTTAGGCGGGGGCTACAATGAGCAGTTCTTC	CASSLGGGYNEQFF
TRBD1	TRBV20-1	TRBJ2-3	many	TGCAGTGCTAGAGCAGGAGACAGGGGAACAGATACGCAGTATTTT	CSARAGDRGTDTQYF
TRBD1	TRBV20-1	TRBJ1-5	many	TGCAGTGCTAGGGCAGGGGGCCAACCAGGCAATCAGCCCCAGCATTTT	CSARAGGQPGNQPQHF
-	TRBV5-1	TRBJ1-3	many	TGCGCCAGCAGACGGGACGGCTCTGGAAACACCATATATTTT	CASRRDGSGNTIYF
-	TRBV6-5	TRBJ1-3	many	TGTGCCAGCAGTTGGGGGCAGGGGACGAGCTCTGGAAACACCATATATTTT	CASSWGQGTSSGNTIYF
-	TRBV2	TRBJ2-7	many	TGTGCCAGCGCCGGTGGGCTACCCTCAACCTACGAGCAGTACTTC	CASAGGLPSTYEQYF
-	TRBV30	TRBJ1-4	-	TGTGCCTGGAGTTTATCTGGGAATCGGGAAAGACTGTTTTTT	CAWSLSGNRERLFF
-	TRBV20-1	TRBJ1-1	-	TGCAGTGCTAGAGATGTCTCGGGGGTTGAAGCTTTCTTT	CSARDVSGVEAFF
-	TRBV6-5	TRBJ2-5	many	TGTGCCAGCAGTTACTACCAGGGGCAGCGAGAGACCCAGTACTTC	CASSYYQGQRETQYF
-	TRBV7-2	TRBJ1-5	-	TGTGCCAGCAGTCCCTTTCGAGGGGTAGGGGGGGAGGAGACCCAGCATTTT	CASSPFRGVGGEETQHF
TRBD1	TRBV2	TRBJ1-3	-	TGTGCCAGCAGGGGGACAGGGCCAGGAAACACCATATATTTT	CASRGTGPGNTIYF
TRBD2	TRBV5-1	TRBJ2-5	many	TGCGCCAGCAGCTACGGGGGGGGCCGTCAAGAGACCCAGTACTTC	CASSYGGGRQETQYF
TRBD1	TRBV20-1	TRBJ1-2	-	TGCAGTGCTAGAGAGGCAGGGACAGGGTATGGCTACACCTTC	CSAREAGTGYGYTF
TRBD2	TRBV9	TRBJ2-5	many	TGTGCCAGCAGCACGACTAGCTATGGGGAGACCCAGTCCTTC	CASSTTSYGETQSF
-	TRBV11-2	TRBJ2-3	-	TGTGCCAGCAGCCCATCAGGGGCTCCCGTGGATACGCAGTATTTT	CASSPSGAPVDTQYF
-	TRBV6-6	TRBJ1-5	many	TGTGCCAGCAGGAGGGAGGCGAGCAATCAGCCCCAGCATTTT	CASRREASNQPQHF
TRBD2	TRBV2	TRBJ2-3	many	TGTGCCAGCAGTGAACTAGCGGGGAGCACAGATACGCAGTATTTT	CASSELAGSTDTQYF
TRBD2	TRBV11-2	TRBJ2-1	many	TGTGCCAGCAGCTTTCGCAGACTAGCGGGATACAATGAGCAGTTCTTC	CASSFRRLAGYNEQFF
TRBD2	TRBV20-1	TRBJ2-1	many	TGCAGTGCTAGAGATTTGGCGGGAGGGCCTATTGAGCAGTTCTTC	CSARDLAGGPIEQFF
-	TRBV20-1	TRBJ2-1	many	TGCAGTGCTAGAGATATGTACACCACCAATGAGCAGTTCTTC	CSARDMYTTNEQFF
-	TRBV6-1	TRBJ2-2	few	TGTGCCAGCAGTCAAGCGCGCCTGGCCAACACCGGGGAGCTGTTTTTT	CASSQARLANTGELFF
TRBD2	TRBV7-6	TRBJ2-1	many	TGTGCCAGCAGCCCCCGACTAGCGAGAAAGAATGAGCAGTTCTTC	CASSPRLARKNEQFF
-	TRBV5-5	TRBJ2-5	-	TGTGCCAGCAGCCCCCGCTGCTCCACCGAAGAGACCCAGTACTTC	CASSPRCSTEETQYF
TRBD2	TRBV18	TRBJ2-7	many	TGTGCCAGCTCACCACCAGCGCGGGGGGTCGGTGAGCAGTACTTC	CASSPPARGVGEQYF
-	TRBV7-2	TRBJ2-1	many	TGTGCCAGCAGCTTTACAGGGAGCAATGAGCAGTTCTTC	CASSFTGSNEQFF
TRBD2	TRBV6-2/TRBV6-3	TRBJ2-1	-	TGTGCCAGCAGAATGGGCGGGACTAGCGGGAAGTGGGTGCAGTTCTTC	CASRMGGTSGKWVQFF
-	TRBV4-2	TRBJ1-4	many	TGTGCCAGCAGCCAACGCAGGGGAGAAGGAACTAATGAAAAACTGTTTTTT	CASSQRRGEGTNEKLFF
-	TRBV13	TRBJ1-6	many	TGTGCCAGCAGCTTAGTGAGCGGTGGGGATTCACCCCTCCACTTT	CASSLVSGGDSPLHF
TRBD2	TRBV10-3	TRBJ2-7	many	TGTGCCATCAGTCGACTAGCGTCGGCCTACGAGCAGTACTTC	CAISRLASAYEQYF
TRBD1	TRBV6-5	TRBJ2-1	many	TGTGCCAGCAGTTCGGGACAGGGGGCCGGTGAGCAGTTCTTC	CASSSGQGAGEQFF
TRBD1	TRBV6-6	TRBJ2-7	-	TGTGCCAGCAGGCCCGGGACAGGAACCTACGAGCAGTACTTC	CASRPGTGTYEQYF
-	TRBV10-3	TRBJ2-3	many	TGTGCCACCAGGGGGGGCAGCCCTAGCACAGATACGCAGTATTTT	CATRGGSPSTDTQYF
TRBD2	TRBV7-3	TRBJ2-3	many	TGTGCCAGCAGCCGTCCTGGTGGGGGGGGAGGGCCAGATACGCAGTATTTT	CASSRPGGGGGPDTQYF